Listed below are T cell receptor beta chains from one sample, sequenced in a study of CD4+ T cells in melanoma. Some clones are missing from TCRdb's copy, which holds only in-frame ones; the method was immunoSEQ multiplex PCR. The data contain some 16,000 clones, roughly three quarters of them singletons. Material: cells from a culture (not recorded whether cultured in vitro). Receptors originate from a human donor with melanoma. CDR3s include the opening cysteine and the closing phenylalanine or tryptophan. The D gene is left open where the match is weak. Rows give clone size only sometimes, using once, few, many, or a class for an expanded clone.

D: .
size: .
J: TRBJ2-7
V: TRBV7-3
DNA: TGTGCCAGCAGCTTAACGCCGGGTGACGAGCAGTACTTC
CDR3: CASSLTPGDEQYF

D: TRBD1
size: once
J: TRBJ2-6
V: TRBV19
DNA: TGTGCCAGTAGGAACAGGGGGTCAGGCCCTGGGGCCAACGTCCTGACTTTC
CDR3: CASRNRGSGPGANVLTF

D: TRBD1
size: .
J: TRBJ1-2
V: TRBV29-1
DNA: TGCAGCGTTTACGGGACAGATCTCTATGGCTACACCTTC
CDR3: CSVYGTDLYGYTF

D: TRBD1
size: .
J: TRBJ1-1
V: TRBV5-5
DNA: TGTGCCAGCAGCCCGGACAGGGGTTGGAGGGAAGCTTTCTTT
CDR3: CASSPDRGWREAFF

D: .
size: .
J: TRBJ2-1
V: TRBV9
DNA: TGTGCCAGCAGCGTAGACGGGGACTCCTACAATGAGCAGTTCTTC
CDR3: CASSVDGDSYNEQFF

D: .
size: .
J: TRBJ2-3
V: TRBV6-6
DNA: TGTGCCAGCAGTTACCTCTCAGGGGCGAGAAATACGCAGTATTTT
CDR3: CASSYLSGARNTQYF

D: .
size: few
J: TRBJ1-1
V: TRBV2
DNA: TGTGCCAGCAAGAGGTTGAACACTGAAGCTTTCTTT
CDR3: CASKRLNTEAFF

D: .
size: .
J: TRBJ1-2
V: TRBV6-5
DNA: TGTGCCAGCAGCCCCGGGGGAGGGTCTAACGGCTACACCTTC
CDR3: CASSPGGGSNGYTF

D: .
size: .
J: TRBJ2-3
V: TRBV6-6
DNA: TGTGCCAGCGGGACGGGGAGCACAGATACGCAGTATTTT
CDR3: CASGTGSTDTQYF

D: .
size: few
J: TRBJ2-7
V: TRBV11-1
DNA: TGTGCCAGCAGGAAAGACAGGAACTACGAGCAGTACTTC
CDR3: CASRKDRNYEQYF

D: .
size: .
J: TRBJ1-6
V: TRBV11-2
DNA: TGTGCCAGCAGCTTCTTCCTCCAATCGGGGAATTCACCCCTCCACTTT
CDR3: CASSFFLQSGNSPLHF

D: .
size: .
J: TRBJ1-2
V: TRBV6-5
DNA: TGTGCCAGCAGTGCCCGGTGGGGAGGCTACACCTTC
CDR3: CASSARWGGYTF

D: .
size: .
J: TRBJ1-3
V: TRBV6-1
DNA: TGTGCCAGCAGTGAAGGCCTGGGGGAGGGGGTTCCCTCTGGAAACACCATATATTTT
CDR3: CASSEGLGEGVPSGNTIYF

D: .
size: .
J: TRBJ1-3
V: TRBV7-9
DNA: TGTGCCAGCAGCCTGGGACCGAGCGGAGGCTCTGGAAACACCATATATTTT
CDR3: CASSLGPSGGSGNTIYF

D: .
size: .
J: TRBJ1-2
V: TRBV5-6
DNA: TGTGCCAGCAGCTTTTCTTCGGTCGCCAGCGTCTATGGCTACACCTTC
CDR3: CASSFSSVASVYGYTF

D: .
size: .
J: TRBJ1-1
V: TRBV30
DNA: TGTGCCTGGAGCCAACAGGGTTACACTGAAGCTTTCTTT
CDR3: CAWSQQGYTEAFF

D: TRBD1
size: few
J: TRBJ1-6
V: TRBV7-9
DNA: TGTGCCAGCAGCTTAGCGGCAGGGGGACATTCACCCCTCCACTTT
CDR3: CASSLAAGGHSPLHF

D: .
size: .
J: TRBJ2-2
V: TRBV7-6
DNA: TGTGCCAGCAGCTTATTGTCAACAACCGGGGAGCTGTTTTTT
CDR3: CASSLLSTTGELFF

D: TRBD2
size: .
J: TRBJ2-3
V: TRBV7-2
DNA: TGTGCCAGCAGCCGTTCGCGGGGGGTGGGAGATACGCAGTATTTT
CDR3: CASSRSRGVGDTQYF

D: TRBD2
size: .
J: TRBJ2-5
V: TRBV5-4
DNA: TGTGCCAGCAGCTTGGAACTAGCGGGGGCGGCCCAGTACTTC
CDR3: CASSLELAGAAQYF

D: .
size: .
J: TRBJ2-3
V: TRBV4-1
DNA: TGCGCCAGCAGCCAAGAGGGGAGCACAGATACGCAGTATTTT
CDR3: CASSQEGSTDTQYF

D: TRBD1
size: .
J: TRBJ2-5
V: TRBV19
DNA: TGTGCCAGTAGTATTCACAGGGGGGAGACCCAGTACTTC
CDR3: CASSIHRGETQYF

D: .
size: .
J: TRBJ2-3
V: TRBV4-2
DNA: TGTGCCAGCAGGTTAGGCAGCACAGATACGCAGTATTTT
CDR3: CASRLGSTDTQYF

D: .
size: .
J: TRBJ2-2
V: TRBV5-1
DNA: TGCGCCAGCAGCTCCAGGGGGGAGCTGTTTTTT
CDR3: CASSSRGELFF

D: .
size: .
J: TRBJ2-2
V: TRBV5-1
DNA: TGCGCCAGCAGCTTGGCCTATCAGGGAGGTCTTGGGGAGCTGTTTTTT
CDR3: CASSLAYQGGLGELFF

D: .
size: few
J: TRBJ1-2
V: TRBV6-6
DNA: TGTGCCAGCACCAACACGGCGGCGGAACAGTATGGCTACACCTTC
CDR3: CASTNTAAEQYGYTF

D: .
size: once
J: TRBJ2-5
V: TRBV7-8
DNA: TGTGCCAGCAGTCCAAACAGGAGGGGACTCCGACAAGAGACCCAGTACTTC
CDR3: CASSPNRRGLRQETQYF

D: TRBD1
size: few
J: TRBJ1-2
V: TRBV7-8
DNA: TGTGCCAGCAGCTTACGGGACAGGGGATCTTCCTATGGCTACACCTTC
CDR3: CASSLRDRGSSYGYTF

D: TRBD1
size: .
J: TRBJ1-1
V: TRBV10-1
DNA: TGCGCCAGCAGTGCCGGGACAGGGAAAGCTTTCTTT
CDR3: CASSAGTGKAFF